This passage covers 15 T cell receptor beta chains from one sample sequenced in a study of blood T cell repertoires in COVID-19. Clones were sequenced by immunoSEQ multiplex PCR, and TCRdb holds only the in-frame ones, with some missing. The data show roughly 100,000 clones, more than 60% seen once. Sequenced input: peripheral blood. Receptors originate from a man in his sixties or seventies with active or convalescent COVID-19.

The V and J genes are TRBV4-2 and TRBJ2-4; 8 nucleotides agree with TRBD2. J gave up 3 bases and V 1 base, and 8 bases lay outside the gene matches. CDR1 and CDR2 (germline): LGHNA, YNFKEQ. The CDR3 spans 17 residues. CDR3 sequence reads: CASSQGVGGDGKNIQYF. The CDR3 region has the DNA TGTGCCAGCAGCCAAGGCGTCGGGGGGGATGGCAAAAACATTCAGTACTTC.

The V and J genes are TRBV6-5 and TRBJ1-3, with TRBD1 matching over 7 bases. Germline lookup yields CDR1 MNHEY and CDR2 SVGAGI. This CDR3 spans 15 amino acids. V lost 6 bases, J lost 0 bases, and 5 bases stayed unmatched. The CDR3 coding sequence is TGTGCCAGCAGCCGACAGGGAAACTCTGGAAACACCATATATTTT. It yields the protein CASSRQGNSGNTIYF.

The chain joins TRBV19 to TRBJ2-7; 9 positions agree with TRBD2. V trimming: 7 bases; J trimming: 6 bases; junction bases outside the gene matches: 10. Germline-derived CDR1 and CDR2 are LNHDA and SQIVND (reference sequence). The CDR3 runs 14 residues. In DNA, the CDR3 is TGTGCCAGTAAGACGAAAAGCGGGAGGTCCGAGCAGTACTTC. This translates into CASKTKSGRSEQYF.

V usage is TRBV19 and J usage is TRBJ2-1, with TRBD2 identical over 8 bases. Germline CDR1 is LNHDA and CDR2 is SQIVND (reference sequence). The CDR3 spans 15 residues. V lost 3 bases to trimming and J lost 3 bases; unmatched junction nucleotides: 4. CDR3 amino acids: CASSIGGGSYNEQFF. The CDR3 DNA reads TGTGCCAGTAGTATCGGGGGGGGCAGCTACAATGAGCAGTTCTTC.

This clone occurred a few times. J is TRBJ2-7 and V is TRBV2; 7 positions match TRBD2. V was pared by 5 bases and J by 2 bases, with 6 bases of the junction left unmatched. From germline, CDR1 is SNHLY and CDR2 FYNNEI. The CDR3 extends over 14 amino acids. The CDR3 bases are TGTGCCAGCAGTTTCTTTGGGGGGGCCTACGAGCAGTACTTC. This codes for CASSFFGGAYEQYF. Filled out from reference TRBV2 and TRBJ2-7, the complete variable domain reads EPEVTQTPSHQVTQMGQEVILRCVPISNHLYFYWYRQILGQKVEFLVSFYNNEISEKSEIFDDQFSVERPDGSNFTLKIRSTKLEDSAMYFCASSFFGGAYEQYFGPGTRLTVT.

The chain couples TRBV28 to TRBJ2-1; D might be TRBD2 (6 bases). There are 14 residues in the CDR3. V was cut by 3 bases and J by 6 bases, with 12 bases left in between. Germline lookup yields CDR1 MDHEN and CDR2 SYDVKM. CDR3 DNA: TGTGCCAGCAGTTTGGCGGGATGGTCCAATGAGCAGTTCTTC. This translates into CASSLAGWSNEQFF.

The CDR3 coding sequence is TGTGCCAGCAGCTTAGAGTCCCGAGGACACGCGAATTCACCCCTCCACTTT. This gives the protein CASSLESRGHANSPLHF. V and J are TRBV11-3 and TRBJ1-6; tentatively, D is TRBD1 (5 bases). V dropped 0 bases and J dropped 7 bases, with 16 bases sitting between them. The CDR3 has 17 residues. CDR1 SGHNT and CDR2 YENEEA come from the germline V gene.

The chain recombines TRBV30 with TRBJ1-2; 8 bases fit TRBD1. The J segment lost 1 base and the V segment lost 3 bases, leaving 13 bases of the junction unmatched. Per the germline V gene, CDR1 is GTSNPN and CDR2 is SVGIG (reference sequence). The CDR3 runs 17 residues. The CDR3 nucleotides read TGTGCCTGGAGAAAGGACAGGGCCCCTCTCCTTAACTATGGCTACACCTTC. Protein: CAWRKDRAPLLNYGYTF.

The CDR3: CASSPAGGRNTIYF. The DNA of the CDR3 is TGTGCCAGCAGTCCCGCGGGGGGTAGAAACACCATATATTTT. J is TRBJ1-3 and V is TRBV3-1 (or the pseudogene TRBV3-2); D is possibly TRBD1 (5 bases). CDR3 length equals 14 residues. Trimming removed 6 bases at V and 5 bases at J, with 14 bases between. Germline V lookup: CDR1 LGHDT, CDR2 YNNKEL (reference sequence).

The chain joins TRBV5-1 to TRBJ1-2, with 10 bases matching TRBD1. The CDR3 has 14 residues. V lost 4 bases, J lost 7 bases, and 7 bases stayed unmatched. CDR1 is SGHRS, CDR2 YFSETQ, per germline. The CDR3 DNA reads as TGCGCCAGCAGCCGCGGACAGGGGGAGGGTGGCTACACCTTC. Its protein is CASSRGQGEGGYTF. Using reference TRBV5-1 and TRBJ1-2 for the parts outside the CDR3, the full variable domain is KAGVTQTPRYLIKTRGQQVTLSCSPISGHRSVSWYQQTPGQGLQFLFEYFSETQRNKGNFPGRFSGRQFSNSRSEMNVSTLELGDSALYLCASSRGQGEGGYTFGSGTRLTVV.

This sequence joins TRBV27 and TRBJ1-6; D gene unclear. The CDR3 is 14 residues long. The germline V and J ends were trimmed by 4 bases and 7 bases, with 11 bases remaining between them. Germline V CDR1 and CDR2: MNHEY, SMNVEV (reference sequence). In nucleotides, the CDR3 is TGTGCCAGCAGTTGGCGGGCAGGCAATTCACCCCTCCACTTT. Translating it yields CASSWRAGNSPLHF.

The chain couples TRBV5-1 to TRBJ2-7; D possibly corresponds to TRBD1 (6 bases). Germline-derived CDR1 and CDR2 are SGHRS and YFSETQ. With 3 bases removed from V and 4 bases from J, the gap between germline ends came to 11 bases. CDR3 length equals 13 residues. CDR3 sequence: CASSSNTGYEQYF. In DNA form, the CDR3 reads TGCGCCAGCAGCTCCAACACAGGGTACGAGCAGTACTTC.

In this sample, this clone turned up once. The CDR3 nucleotides are TGTGCCAGCACCGAAACGACGGGTCCGTACGAGCAGTACTTC. Translated: CASTETTGPYEQYF. The chain uses TRBV7-9 and TRBJ2-7; D unclear. The CDR3 runs to 14 residues. The V end was cut by 7 bases, the J end by 4 bases, with 17 bases between. Germline V gene sequence: CDR1 SEHNR, CDR2 FQNEAQ (reference sequence).

The chain uses TRBV6-5 and TRBJ1-1; maybe TRBD1 (5 bases). V was pared by 6 bases and J by 8 bases, with 19 bases between. This CDR3 has 14 residues. Germline V lookup: CDR1 MNHEY, CDR2 SVGAGI. The CDR3 sequence: CASRPIGHSQEAFF. For the CDR3, the DNA is TGTGCCAGCAGACCCATAGGACATTCCCAGGAAGCTTTCTTT.

The J gene is TRBJ1-5, the V gene TRBV6-6, with TRBD1 matching over 9 bases. Germline trimming cut 6 bases from V and 4 bases from J; bases unmatched to any gene: 7. The CDR3 is made up of 15 amino acids. The germline CDR1 and CDR2 sequences are MNHNY and SVGAGI (reference sequence). The DNA of the CDR3 is TGTGCCAGCAGAACACAGGGGGCGGGAAATCAGCCCCAGCATTTT. Its protein product is CASRTQGAGNQPQHF.